Sequencing of this TCR beta chain was carried out in a study of graft-versus-host responses after intestinal transplantation (dated by TCRdb to the early 2020s). Regarding the complete study: Recipients received multivisceral, liver-intestinal, or isolated intestinal transplants. Anti-thymocyte globulin induction was given to all recipients, followed by maintenance tacrolimus and steroids for two to three years. After intestinal transplantation, graft-versus-host and host-versus-graft alloreactive T cell clones in the graft, circulation and bone marrow were tracked using bulk TCR-beta CDR3 sequencing. To identify alloreactive clones, pre-transplant mixed lymphocyte reaction products were sequenced and then compared with unstimulated pre-transplant donor and recipient T cells. Of the roughly 24 intestinal transplant recipients enrolled in the cohort, one of whom was a retransplant, a few patients without pretransplant specimens were excluded. A peak of at least 4% donor T cells among recipient peripheral blood mononuclear cells was the definition used for donor T cell macrochimerism. Instead of going to the commercial service, samples from a few later patients were sequenced in-house on an Illumina MiSeq and processed with MiXCR.

This clone was observed a handful of times. Its antigen remains unidentified. No base quality information exists; no much larger clone differs at one position. The library was generated by the immunoSEQ multiplex PCR assay. Adaptive Biotechnologies carried out high-throughput TCR-beta CDR3 sequencing of genomic DNA for most patients. Regarding the original processing steps: Adaptive's ImmunoSEQ software supplied the TCR sequencing data for more than 15 patients, while MiXCR and VDJtools were used to process a few other patients. CDR3 nucleotide sequences shared between donor and recipient were removed because their origin could not be assigned. To count as alloreactive, a clone needed at least 2-fold expansion over unstimulated cells and a minimum CFSE-low frequency of 0.002% (template counts) or 0.001% (read counts). Clones were considered mappable if detected in sequenced pre-transplant spleen, lymph node, or MLR CFSE-low populations of the donor or recipient. The cumulative frequency of alloreactive clones was calculated as a percentage of all sequences, weighted by copy number. In TCRdb, the immuneACCESS table is reduced to in-frame sequences with V and J assigned. These tables do not hold every clone; where another copy was compared, an unresolved V gene accounts for under half, and the others remain unexplained. D and trimming were read from the DNA, whereas the V and J calls and clone size are those reported in that table. The table for this sample lists about 25,000 clones; about 92% of them were counted only once. The top ten hold roughly 0.58% of the sample.

Results the study describes overall, beyond this receptor: Patients with donor T cell macrochimerism had high GvH to HvG T cell clonal ratios in their allografts. Early after transplant, peak levels of circulating GvH clones were associated with declines in HvG clones. GvH clones were detected in recipient bone marrow, and some appeared earlier in ileal mucosa or blood, consistent with an intestinal mucosal origin. Conclusions were limited by the relatively low number and heterogeneity of intestinal transplant patients.

V lost 7 bases and J lost 3 bases; the stretch between them is 12 bases long. The germline V gene encodes CDR1 LGHNT and CDR2 FRNRAP. The CDR3 measures 13 amino acids from cysteine to phenylalanine. Only the CDR3 region is kept as DNA, spanning 39 bases read in frame from base 1. Blood samples were collected up to 4 times in the first month after transplant and then at least monthly when available. The specimen comprised PBMCs, sampled 18 days after transplant. This receptor was identified in a human patient who received an intestinal transplant, so some T cells may come from the graft donor. The chain is encoded by TRBV12-5 joined to TRBJ1-2; the D gene is perhaps TRBD1, on 6 matching bases. For the CDR3, the sequence is CASAPGQHYGYTF. In nucleotide form, the sequence is TGTGCTAGTGCCCCTGGACAGCACTATGGCTACACCTTC.